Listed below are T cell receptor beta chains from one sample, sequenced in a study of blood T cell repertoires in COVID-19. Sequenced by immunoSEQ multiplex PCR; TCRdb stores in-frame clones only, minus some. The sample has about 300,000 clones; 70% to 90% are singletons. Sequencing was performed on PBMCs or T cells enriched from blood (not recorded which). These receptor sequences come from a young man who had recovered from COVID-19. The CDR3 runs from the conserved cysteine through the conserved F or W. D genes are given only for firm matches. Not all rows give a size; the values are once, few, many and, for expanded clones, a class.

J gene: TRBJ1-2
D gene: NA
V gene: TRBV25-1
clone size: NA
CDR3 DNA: TGTGCCAGCAGTGGCTTTGGGGCCGGCTATGGCTACACCTTC
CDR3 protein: CASSGFGAGYGYTF

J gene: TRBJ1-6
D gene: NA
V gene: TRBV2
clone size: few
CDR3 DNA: TGTGCCAGCAGTCGGGACTCCTATAATTCACCCCTCCACTTT
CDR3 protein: CASSRDSYNSPLHF

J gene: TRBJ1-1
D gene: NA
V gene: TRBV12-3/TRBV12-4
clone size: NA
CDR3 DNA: TGTGCCAGCAGTTTCAGGGGAAACACTGAAGCTTTCTTT
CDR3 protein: CASSFRGNTEAFF

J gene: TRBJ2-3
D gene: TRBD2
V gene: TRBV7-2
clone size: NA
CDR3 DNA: TGTGCCAGCAGCACCCGACTAGCCGGAAGCACAGATACGCAGTATTTT
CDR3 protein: CASSTRLAGSTDTQYF

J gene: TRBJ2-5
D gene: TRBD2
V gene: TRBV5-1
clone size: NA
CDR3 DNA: TGCGCCAGCAGCCCATGGGGAGGGTACCAAGAGACCCAGTACTTC
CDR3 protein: CASSPWGGYQETQYF

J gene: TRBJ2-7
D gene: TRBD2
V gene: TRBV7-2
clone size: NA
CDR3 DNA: TGTGCCAGCAGCCCCCGCACTAGCGGGGGCTCCTACGAGCAGTACTTC
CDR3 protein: CASSPRTSGGSYEQYF

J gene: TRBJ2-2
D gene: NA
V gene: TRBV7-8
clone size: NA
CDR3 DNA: TGTGCCAGCAGTCTAGGGCGTTCCAGCGGGAACACCGGGGAGCTGTTTTTT
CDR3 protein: CASSLGRSSGNTGELFF

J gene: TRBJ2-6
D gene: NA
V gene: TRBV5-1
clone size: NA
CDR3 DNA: TGCGCCAGCAGCTTGACAGGCATCTCTGGGGCCAACGTCCTGACTTTC
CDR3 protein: CASSLTGISGANVLTF

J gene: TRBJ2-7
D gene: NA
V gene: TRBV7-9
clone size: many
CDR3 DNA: TGTGCCAGCAGCTTAAGCGGCTCAACCTACGAGCAGTACTTC
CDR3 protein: CASSLSGSTYEQYF

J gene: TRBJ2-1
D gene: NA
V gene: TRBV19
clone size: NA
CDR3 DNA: TGTGCCAGTAGTACGGGCAGGGGGGATGAGCAGTTCTTC
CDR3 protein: CASSTGRGDEQFF

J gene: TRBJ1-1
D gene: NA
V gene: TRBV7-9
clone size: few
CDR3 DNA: TGTGCCAGCAGCTTAACAGGGTCCGCTGAAGCTTTCTTT
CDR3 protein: CASSLTGSAEAFF

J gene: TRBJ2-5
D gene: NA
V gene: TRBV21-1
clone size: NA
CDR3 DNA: TGTGCCAGCAGCAAGGAGATACAAGAGACCCAGTACTTC
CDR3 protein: CASSKEIQETQYF

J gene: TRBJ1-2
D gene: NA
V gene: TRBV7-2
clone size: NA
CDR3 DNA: TGTGCCAGCCGGGATTACGGCCCTAACTATGGCTACACCTTC
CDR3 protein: CASRDYGPNYGYTF

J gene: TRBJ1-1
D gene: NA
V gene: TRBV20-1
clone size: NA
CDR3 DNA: TGCAGTGCTAGTTCAGACGGGAGGGTCACTGAAGCTTTCTTT
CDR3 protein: CSASSDGRVTEAFF

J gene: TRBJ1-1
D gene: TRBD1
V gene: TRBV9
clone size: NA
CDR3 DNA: TGTGCCAGCAGCTCCGAGGGGACAGGGTCTGAAGCTTTCTTT
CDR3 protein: CASSSEGTGSEAFF

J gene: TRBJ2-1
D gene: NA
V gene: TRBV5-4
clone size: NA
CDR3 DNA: TGTGCCAGCAGCTTTACTAAGGCGACCTACAATGAGCAGTTCTTC
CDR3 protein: CASSFTKATYNEQFF

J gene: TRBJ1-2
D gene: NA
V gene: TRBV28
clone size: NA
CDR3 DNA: TGTGCCAGCAGCTTGGGGGGAGGCTACACCTTC
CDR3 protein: CASSLGGGYTF

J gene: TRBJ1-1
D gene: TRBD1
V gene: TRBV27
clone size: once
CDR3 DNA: TGTGCCAGCAGTTTATCGCGGACAGGTGAGACTGAAGCTTTCTTT
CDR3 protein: CASSLSRTGETEAFF

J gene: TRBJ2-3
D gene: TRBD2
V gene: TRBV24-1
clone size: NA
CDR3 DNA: TGTGCCACCAGTGACCCGGGGGGACTAGCCCCAGATACGCAGTATTTT
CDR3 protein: CATSDPGGLAPDTQYF

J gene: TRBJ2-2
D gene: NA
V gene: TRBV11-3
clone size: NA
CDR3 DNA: TGTGCCAGCGCCACTACGGACGGGGAGCTGTTTTTT
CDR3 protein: CASATTDGELFF

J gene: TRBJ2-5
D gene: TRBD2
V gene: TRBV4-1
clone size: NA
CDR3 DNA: TGCGCCAGCAGCCAGAAGCGACTAGCGGGGGGGACAGAGACCCAGTACTTC
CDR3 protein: CASSQKRLAGGTETQYF

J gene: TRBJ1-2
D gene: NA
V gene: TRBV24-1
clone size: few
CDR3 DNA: TGTGCCACCAGTGCGCAGGGCTATGGCTACACCTTC
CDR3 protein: CATSAQGYGYTF

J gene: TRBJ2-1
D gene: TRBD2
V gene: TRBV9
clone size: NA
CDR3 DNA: TGTGCCAGCAGCGAGGGGACTAGCCCCGGCAATGAGCAGTTCTTC
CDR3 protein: CASSEGTSPGNEQFF

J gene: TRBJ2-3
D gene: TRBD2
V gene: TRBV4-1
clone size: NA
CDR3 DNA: TGCGCCAGCAGCCAAGATATAAGCGGGGTTTCAGATACGCAGTATTTT
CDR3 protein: CASSQDISGVSDTQYF

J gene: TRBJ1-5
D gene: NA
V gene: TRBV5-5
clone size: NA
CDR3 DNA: TGTGCCAGCAGCTTCTCAGGGGATAGCAATCAGCCCCAGCATTTT
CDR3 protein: CASSFSGDSNQPQHF

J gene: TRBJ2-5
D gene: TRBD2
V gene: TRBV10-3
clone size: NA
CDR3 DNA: TGTGCCATCAGCCCCGAGGGTAGCGGGGGGGCCTTGGCAAAGACCCAGTACTTC
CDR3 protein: CAISPEGSGGALAKTQYF

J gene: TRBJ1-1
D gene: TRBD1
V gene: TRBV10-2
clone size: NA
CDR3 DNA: TGCGCCAGCACCCCGGACAGGGTCGGTAGTGAAGCTTTCTTT
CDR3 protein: CASTPDRVGSEAFF

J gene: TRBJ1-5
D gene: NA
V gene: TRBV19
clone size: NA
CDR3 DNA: TGTGCCAGTAGTCCGGCCGGGTATAGCAATCAGCCCCAGCATTTT
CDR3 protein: CASSPAGYSNQPQHF

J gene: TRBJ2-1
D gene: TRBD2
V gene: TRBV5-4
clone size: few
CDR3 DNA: TGTGCCAGCAGCTTGGCAGCGGGAGTACTTAATGAGCAGTTCTTC
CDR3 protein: CASSLAAGVLNEQFF

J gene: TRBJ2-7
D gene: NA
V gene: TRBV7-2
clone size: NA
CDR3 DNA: TGTGCCAGCAGCTTATGGGCTGGAGGAAACTACGAGCAGTACTTC
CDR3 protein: CASSLWAGGNYEQYF

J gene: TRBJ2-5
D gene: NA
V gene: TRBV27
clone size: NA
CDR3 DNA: TGTGCCAGCAGTTTTAGGGGAGGGGGCCAAGAGACCCAGTACTTC
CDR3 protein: CASSFRGGGQETQYF

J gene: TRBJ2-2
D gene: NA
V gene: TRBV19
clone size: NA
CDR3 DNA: TGTGCCACCGGGGAGTTTAACACCGGGGAGCTGTTTTTT
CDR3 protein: CATGEFNTGELFF

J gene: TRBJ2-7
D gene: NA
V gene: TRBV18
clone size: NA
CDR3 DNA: TGTGCCAGCTCACCATCGAGAGACACATCTTTCTACGAGCAGTACTTC
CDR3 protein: CASSPSRDTSFYEQYF

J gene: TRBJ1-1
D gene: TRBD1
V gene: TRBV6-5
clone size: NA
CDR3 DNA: TGTGCCAGCAGTTACCCCCGGGACAGAACGAACACTGAAGCTTTCTTT
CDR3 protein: CASSYPRDRTNTEAFF

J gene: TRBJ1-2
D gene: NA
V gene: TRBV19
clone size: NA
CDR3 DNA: TGTGCCAGTAGTAGGCAGGTCTATGGCTACACCTTC
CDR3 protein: CASSRQVYGYTF

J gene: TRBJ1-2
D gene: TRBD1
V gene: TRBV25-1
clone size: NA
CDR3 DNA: TGTGCCAGCATGCGACAGGGGCAGTTCAACTATGGCTACACCTTC
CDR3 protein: CASMRQGQFNYGYTF

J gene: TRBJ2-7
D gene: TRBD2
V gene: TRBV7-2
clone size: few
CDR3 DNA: TGTGCCAGCAGCTTACGAGGGGGGACTAGCGGGCTTTGGTACGAGCAGTACTTC
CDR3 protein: CASSLRGGTSGLWYEQYF

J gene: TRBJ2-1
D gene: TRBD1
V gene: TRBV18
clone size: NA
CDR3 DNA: TGTGCCAGCTCACCACCCGGGACAGGCTACAATGAGCAGTTCTTC
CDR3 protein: CASSPPGTGYNEQFF

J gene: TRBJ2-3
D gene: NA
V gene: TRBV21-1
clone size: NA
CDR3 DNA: TGTGCCAGCAGAGGGACTAGCGGGGGGGCCACAGATACGCAGTATTTT
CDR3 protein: CASRGTSGGATDTQYF

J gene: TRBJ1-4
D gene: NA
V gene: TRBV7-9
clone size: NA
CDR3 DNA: TGTGCCAGCAGTATTGGACAGTCACAAGAAAAACTGTTTTTT
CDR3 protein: CASSIGQSQEKLFF

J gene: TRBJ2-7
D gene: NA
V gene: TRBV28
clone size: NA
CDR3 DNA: TGTGCCAGCAGTCCTATCGCCGGTGAGGGATCCCGGTACTTC
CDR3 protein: CASSPIAGEGSRYF

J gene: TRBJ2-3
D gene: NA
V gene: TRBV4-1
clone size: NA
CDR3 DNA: TGCGCCAGCACCCGAGGAGGAAGCACAGATACGCAGTATTTT
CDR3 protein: CASTRGGSTDTQYF

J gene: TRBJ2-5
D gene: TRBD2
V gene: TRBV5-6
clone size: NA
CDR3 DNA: TGTGCCAGCAGCTTTAGGGCTAGCGGCCACATCCAGTACTTC
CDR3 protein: CASSFRASGHIQYF

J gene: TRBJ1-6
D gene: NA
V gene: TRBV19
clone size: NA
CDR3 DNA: TGTGCCAGTAGTACCTCCAGGGGCCAAATACCCCTCCACTTT
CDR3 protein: CASSTSRGQIPLHF